The clone carrying this T cell receptor (beta chain) was seen just once. Assay execution took place at the deep level. TCRdb keeps only in-frame clones here, not all; method: immunoSEQ multiplex PCR. This table holds 2 million to 3 million clones, approximately 93% found once. This record belongs to a study of shared clonotypes between healthy human individuals. V was clipped by 4 bases and J by 5 bases, with 17 bases between them. Germline values: CDR1 MDHEN, CDR2 SYDVKM. This CDR3 spans 15 amino acids. HIV-negative, healthy adults without recent acute infections or vaccinations were the donors. Sequenced sample: naive CD4+ T cells from PBMCs. Subset here: CD45RA+ positively selected. V and J are TRBV28 and TRBJ2-5, with D perhaps matching TRBD1 or TRBD2 (5 bases each). This sequence originates from a man in his late teens or twenties in good health. Some clones in this sample may be carry-over from other donors' samples. CDR3 in amino acids: CASSSGTLYRETQYF. In DNA, the CDR3 is TGTGCCAGCAGTTCCGGGACCCTCTACCGGGAGACCCAGTACTTC.